These 6 T cell receptor beta chains were all obtained from the same sample, sequenced in a study of blood T cell repertoires in COVID-19. Some clones are missing from TCRdb's copy, which holds only in-frame ones; the method was immunoSEQ multiplex PCR. The sample carries 140,000 or so clones, 75% to 85% recorded once. Sequencing was done on a sample of peripheral blood. The receptor set was obtained from a man aged 55 to 70 with active or convalescent COVID-19.

The chain is built from TRBV2 and TRBJ2-3, with 12 nucleotides matching TRBD2. Germline trimming cut 8 bases from V and 1 base from J; bases unmatched to any gene: 10. Germline CDR1 is SNHLY and CDR2 is FYNNEI. The CDR3 length is 17 residues. CDR3 in amino acids: CASFGPLAGGRTDTQYF. The CDR3 nucleotides read TGTGCCAGCTTCGGTCCCCTAGCGGGAGGGCGCACAGATACGCAGTATTTT. The whole variable domain, remainder taken from reference TRBV2 and TRBJ2-3, is EPEVTQTPSHQVTQMGQEVILRCVPISNHLYFYWYRQILGQKVEFLVSFYNNEISEKSEIFDDQFSVERPDGSNFTLKIRSTKLEDSAMYFCASFGPLAGGRTDTQYFGPGTRLTVL.

This CDR3 reads CASSLRGQGAPRYEQYF. The CDR3 nucleotides read TGTGCCAGCAGCTTGAGGGGACAGGGGGCCCCTCGGTACGAGCAGTACTTC. This chain connects TRBV5-5 to TRBJ2-7; 12 bases are a match to TRBD1. The ends lost 1 base at V and 4 bases at J; junction bases unmatched: 9. In germline, CDR1 is SGHKS, CDR2 YYEKEE (reference sequence). The CDR3 loop spans 17 amino acids.

The CDR3 DNA follows: TGTGCCAGCAGCGTAGGAAGTAGCGGGGGGTACAATGAGCAGTTCTTC. As protein: CASSVGSSGGYNEQFF. V usage is TRBV9 and J usage is TRBJ2-1, with TRBD2 matching over 10 bases. The CDR3 has 16 residues. Germline assignment: CDR1 SGDLS and CDR2 YYNGEE. Losses at the gene ends were 0 bases for V and 4 bases for J; bases not matched to a gene: 4.

The V and J genes are TRBV7-2 and TRBJ1-1; D gene ambiguous. The germline V gene encodes CDR1 SGHTA and CDR2 FQGNSA. V lost 5 bases and J lost 6, with 10 bases in between. The CDR3 runs to 12 residues. The CDR3 loop reads CASSPYSPEAFF. CDR3 in DNA: TGTGCCAGCAGCCCCTACAGTCCTGAAGCTTTCTTT.

This clone was seen just once. The chain combines TRBV7-6 with TRBJ1-3; 7 bases are shared with TRBD1. The germline V gene encodes CDR1 SGHVS and CDR2 FNYEAQ. J was trimmed by 3 bases and V by 3 bases; bases with no gene match: 5. This CDR3 has 15 amino acids. CDR3 sequence reads: CASSFTGDDGNTIYF. The CDR3 region has the DNA TGTGCCAGCAGCTTTACAGGGGACGATGGAAACACCATATATTTT. The complete variable domain, with remaining parts taken from reference TRBV7-6 and TRBJ1-3, reads GAGVSQSPRYKVTKRGQDVALRCDPISGHVSLYWYRQALGQGPEFLTYFNYEAQQDKSGLPNDRFSAERPEGSISTLTIQRTEQRDSAMYRCASSFTGDDGNTIYFGEGSWLTVV.

This clone was detected a few times. The chain couples TRBV4-3 to TRBJ1-2, with D possibly TRBD1 on 5 matching bases. The CDR3 loop spans 17 amino acids. V lost 0 bases, J lost 3 bases, and 17 bases lay in between. Germline V lookup: CDR1 LGHNA, CDR2 YSLEER. The CDR3 region is CASSQEPSRAGYYGYTF. CDR3 sequence (DNA): TGCGCCAGCAGCCAAGAACCAAGCAGGGCCGGGTACTATGGCTACACCTTC.